This T cell receptor (beta chain) derives from a study of OX40 agonist ivuxolimab in advanced cancers. At the level of the study: The patients got ivuxolimab, which is an agonistic anti-OX40 (CD134) antibody.

Blood draws occurred at baseline, cycle 4 day 1, and cycle 7 day 1. This CDR3 spans 15 amino acids. The germline V gene has CDR1 MNHEY and CDR2 SMNVEV (reference sequence). Trimming took off 5 bases at V and 7 bases at J, with 15 bases between the two ends. Assay used: immunoSEQ multiplex PCR; TCRdb lists only in-frame clones, some missing. The sample includes roughly 67,000 clones, over 75% of them seen just once. Sequenced material: CD4+ or CD8+ T cells sorted from blood, taken in a trial of the OX40 agonist ivuxolimab. This TCR was recovered from an adult with an advanced solid tumor such as melanoma, head and neck, liver or kidney cancer. This chain connects TRBV27 to TRBJ1-6; no definite D call. CDR3: CASSPRPGENSPLHF. In nucleotides, the CDR3 is TGTGCCAGCAGTCCCAGACCGGGTGAGAATTCACCCCTCCACTTT.